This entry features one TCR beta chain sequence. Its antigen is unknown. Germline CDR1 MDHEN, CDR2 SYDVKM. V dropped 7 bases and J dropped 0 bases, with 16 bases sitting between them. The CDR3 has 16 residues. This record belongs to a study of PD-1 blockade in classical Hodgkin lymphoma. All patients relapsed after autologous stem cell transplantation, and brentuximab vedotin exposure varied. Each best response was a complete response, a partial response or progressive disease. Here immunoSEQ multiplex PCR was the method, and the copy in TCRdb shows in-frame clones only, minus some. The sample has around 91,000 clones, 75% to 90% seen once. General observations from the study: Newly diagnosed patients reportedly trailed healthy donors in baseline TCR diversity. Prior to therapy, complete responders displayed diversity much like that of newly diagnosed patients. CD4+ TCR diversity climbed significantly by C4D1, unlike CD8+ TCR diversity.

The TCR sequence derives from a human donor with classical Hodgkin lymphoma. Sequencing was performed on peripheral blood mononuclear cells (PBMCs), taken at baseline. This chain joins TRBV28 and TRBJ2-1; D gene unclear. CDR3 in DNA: TGTGCCAGCACCCCAAGCCGGGTTAGCTCCTACAATGAGCAGTTCTTC. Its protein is CASTPSRVSSYNEQFF.